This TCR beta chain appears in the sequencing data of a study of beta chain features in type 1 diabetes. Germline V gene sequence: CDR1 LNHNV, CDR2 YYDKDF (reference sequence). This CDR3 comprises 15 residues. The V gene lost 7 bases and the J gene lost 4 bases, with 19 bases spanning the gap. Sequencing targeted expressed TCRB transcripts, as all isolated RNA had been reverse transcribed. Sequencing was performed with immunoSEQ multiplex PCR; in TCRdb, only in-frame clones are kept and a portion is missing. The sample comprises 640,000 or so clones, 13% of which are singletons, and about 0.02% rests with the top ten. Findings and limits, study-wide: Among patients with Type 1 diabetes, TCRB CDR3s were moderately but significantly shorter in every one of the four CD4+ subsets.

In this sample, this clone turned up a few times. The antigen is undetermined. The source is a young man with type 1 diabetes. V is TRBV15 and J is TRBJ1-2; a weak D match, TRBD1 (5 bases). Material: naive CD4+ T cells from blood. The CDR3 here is CATNPTGGRGYGYTF. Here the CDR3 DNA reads TGTGCCACCAACCCTACCGGAGGGAGGGGCTATGGCTACACCTTC.